The sequence of this TCR beta chain was determined in a study of response to subunit inactivated influenza vaccine. Study-wide results and caveats: Each seasonal influenza vaccination recruits few new T cells, the authors suggested.

The germline V gene encodes CDR1 SGHAT and CDR2 FQDESV (reference sequence). The CDR3 totals 19 residues. Trimming at V came to 5 bases and at J to 7 bases, leaving 20 bases not matched to a gene. This clonotype was counted many times. Antigen unknown. Via MiXCR, TCRdb re-called the RT-PCR reads, giving one row per CDR3 protein. Of over 300,000 distinct CDR3 sequences in the sample, 21% were seen once. The input for sequencing was PBMCs from blood, taken roughly 20 months after vaccination. The receptor comes from a man aged 50-75 years who received an inactivated influenza vaccine. V gene TRBV11-1 combines with J gene TRBJ1-6; 7 bases agree with TRBD1. CDR3: CASSPYRAGGRYDNSPLHF. CDR3 in DNA: TGTGCCAGCAGCCCCTATCGGGCAGGGGGACGATATGACAATTCACCCCTCCACTTT.